This T cell receptor beta chain stems from a study of cytomegalovirus exposure and HLA in healthy donors. The study's findings and limits: Associated with HLA alleles at 0.05 false discovery rate in a later analysis were about 17,000 TCR beta sequences.

Primers for the PCR totalled 60 Vbeta and 13 Jbeta. Clones were read by immunoSEQ multiplex PCR, and TCRdb kept only the in-frame ones, dropping some. This table holds roughly 130,000 clones, around 83% found once. As to this clone: The antigen remains undetermined.

The sample comprised PBMCs. This clonotype originated in a male donor in good health and CMV-seropositive.

As DNA, the CDR3 is TGTGCCAGCAGCTGGAACAGGGGGCTCCGAGGAAACACCATATATTTT. Its protein is CASSWNRGLRGNTIYF. The chain couples TRBV7-6 to TRBJ1-3; 9 positions agree with TRBD1. CDR1 SGHVS and CDR2 FNYEAQ come from the germline V gene. V gave up 4 bases and J gave up 4 bases; unmatched junction bases: 8. CDR3 size: 16 residues.